Following are 14 T cell receptor beta chains from one sample sequenced in a study of T cell responses to AZD1222 COVID-19 vaccine. Data came from immunoSEQ multiplex PCR; TCRdb stores just in-frame clones and leaves some out. This table has about 130,000 clones, 91% appearing once. This specimen consisted of peripheral blood, obtained on day 0 of AZD1222 vaccination. The receptors stem from an adult in good health.

CDR3 loop: CASSYLGTGGRNTIYF. CDR3 DNA sequence: TGTGCCAGCAGTTACCTAGGCACGGGGGGAAGAAACACCATATATTTT. The gene calls are TRBV6-5 and TRBJ1-3; D is perhaps TRBD1 (5 bases). The CDR3 runs 16 residues. Between the trimmed V and J ends, which lost 2 bases and 5 bases, there was a span of 16 bases. From germline, CDR1 is MNHEY and CDR2 SVGAGI.

The rearrangement joins TRBV5-1 to TRBJ2-5; D is possibly TRBD1 (5 bases). Germline V lookup: CDR1 SGHRS, CDR2 YFSETQ. With 4 bases removed from V and 3 bases from J, the gap between germline ends came to 16 bases. The CDR3 is made up of 15 amino acids. This chain's CDR3 is CASSRVDDREETQYF. CDR3 sequence (DNA): TGCGCCAGCAGCAGGGTGGATGACAGAGAAGAGACCCAGTACTTC.

The chain employs TRBV6-1 and TRBJ1-1; D is ambiguous. V was shortened by 5 bases and J by 3 bases, with 13 bases between the two germline ends. Germline V gene data show CDR1 as MNHNS and CDR2 as SASEGT. This CDR3 comprises 14 residues. Here the CDR3 DNA reads TGTGCCAGCAGTTTGGGTCTTATACACACTGAAGCTTTCTTT. Residues: CASSLGLIHTEAFF.

V is TRBV3-1 (or the pseudogene TRBV3-2) and J is TRBJ2-7; 13 bases match TRBD2. The CDR3 totals 15 residues. Germline-derived CDR1 and CDR2 are LGHDT and YNNKEL (reference sequence). J lost 6 bases, V lost 3 bases, and 5 bases had no gene match. CDR3 protein: CASSQLGTSGIEQYF. The CDR3 nucleotides are TGTGCCAGCAGCCAGTTAGGGACTAGCGGGATCGAGCAGTACTTC.

The rearrangement uses TRBV24-1 and TRBJ2-3, with 10 bases matching TRBD2. The germline gives CDR1 KGHDR, CDR2 SFDVKD. The CDR3 has 16 amino acids. The junction had 7 bases not matched to a gene; V was cut back by 3 bases and J by 5 bases. The DNA of the CDR3 is TGTGCCACCAGTGATACCCTAGCGGGAGTGGGAGATACGCAGTATTTT. It translates to CATSDTLAGVGDTQYF.

This clone showed up just a few times. The chain links TRBV6-1 to TRBJ2-7, with unresolved D. CDR1 and CDR2 from the germline V gene are MNHNS and SASEGT. V dropped 4 bases and J dropped 0 bases, with 22 bases sitting between them. The CDR3 extends over 18 amino acids. CDR3: CASSALPTGRLSSYEQYF. The CDR3 DNA follows: TGTGCCAGCAGTGCACTACCCACCGGGCGACTCAGCTCCTACGAGCAGTACTTC.

This chain uses TRBV6-2 or TRBV6-3 with TRBJ2-2, with 8 bases lining up with TRBD2. CDR1 and CDR2 (germline): MNHEY, SVGEGT. The CDR3 is 17 amino acids. With V trimmed by 6 bases and J by 5 bases, 14 bases remained unmatched. The CDR3 loop reads CASSLNPGLDITGELFF. The CDR3 bases are TGTGCCAGCAGCCTAAACCCGGGACTAGATATAACCGGGGAGCTGTTTTTT.

The sample holds a few counts of this clone. V gene TRBV7-9 combines with J gene TRBJ2-1; 10 nucleotides match TRBD2. V shed 5 bases and J 4 bases; nucleotides not matched to a gene: 8. Germline CDR1 reads SEHNR; CDR2 reads FQNEAQ (reference sequence). CDR3 length equals 16 residues. The CDR3: CASSPKREGPYNEQFF. Written as DNA, the CDR3 is TGTGCCAGCAGCCCAAAGCGGGAGGGCCCGTACAATGAGCAGTTCTTC.

The genes are TRBV2 and TRBJ1-4; D possibly corresponds to TRBD1 (5 bases). The CDR3 runs 13 residues. V lost 11 bases to trimming and J lost 8 bases, with 18 bases between them. The germline CDR1 and CDR2 sequences are SNHLY and FYNNEI. The CDR3 protein is CAARGVRGEKLFF. For the CDR3, the DNA is TGTGCCGCCCGGGGGGTTAGAGGGGAAAAACTGTTTTTT.

A remark on this clone: The same CDR3 also results from other DNA sequences found in this sample. The J gene is TRBJ1-6, the V gene TRBV14; TRBD1 is a possible D gene (5 bases). Germline V gene data show CDR1 as SGHDN and CDR2 as FVKESK. Between the trimmed V and J ends, which lost 1 base and 7 bases, there was a span of 8 bases. The CDR3 has 14 residues. The CDR3 nucleotides are TGTGCCAGCAGCCAAGGCCAGGGAAATTCACCCCTCCACTTT. Protein product: CASSQGQGNSPLHF.

In DNA form, the CDR3 reads TGTGCCAGCAGCACCCGGACAGGCGCCTACACCTTC. Translation: CASSTRTGAYTF. The chain links TRBV9 to TRBJ1-2; 7 positions agree with TRBD1. The CDR3 totals 12 residues. Per germline, CDR1 SGDLS and CDR2 YYNGEE. V gave up 4 bases and J gave up 10 bases; unmatched junction bases: 7.

The chain combines TRBV6-5 with TRBJ1-2; D is unclear. Per the germline V gene, CDR1 is MNHEY and CDR2 is SVGAGI. V was shortened by 0 bases and J by 2 bases, with 7 bases between the two germline ends. The CDR3 is 14 residues long. The CDR3 reads CASSYSFPNYGYTF. The DNA of the CDR3 is TGTGCCAGCAGTTACTCTTTCCCGAACTATGGCTACACCTTC.

This sequence joins TRBV14 and TRBJ2-3; D is unclear. This CDR3 region has 15 residues. CDR1 SGHDN and CDR2 FVKESK come from the germline V gene. The ends were cut back, 0 bases at V and 5 bases at J, with 12 bases in the middle. The CDR3 sequence is CASSQDHPPRDTQYF. The CDR3 region has the DNA TGTGCCAGCAGCCAAGATCACCCTCCGAGAGATACGCAGTATTTT.

This clone was seen just once. V usage is TRBV5-1 and J usage is TRBJ2-5, with a weak D call TRBD1 (5 bases). V lost 6 bases and J 0 bases, leaving 9 bases between the germline ends. The V gene's germline CDR1 is SGHRS and CDR2 YFSETQ. The CDR3 spans 13 residues. Here the CDR3 DNA reads TGCGCCAGCACACAGGCGTACCAAGAGACCCAGTACTTC. As protein: CASTQAYQETQYF.